This T cell receptor (beta chain) was captured by sequencing in a study of shared clonotypes between healthy human individuals. Study-level information: Aged between 18 and 49, the donors were a couple of women and three men. Donors had three CD4 naive, three CD4 memory, two CD8 naive and one CD8 memory plate apiece.

This CDR3 has 14 residues. Germline values: CDR1 LNHNV, CDR2 YYDKDF (reference sequence). Losses at the gene ends were 5 bases for V and 2 bases for J; bases not matched to a gene: 6. On this clone: Antigen: not known.

Study-wide results and caveats: Shared clonotypes across all four donors exceeded non-shared ones in generation probability. Naive subsets tended to show greater estimated richness than memory subsets.

CD8 cells classed as naive were CD45RO-negative and positively selected for CCR7, excluding terminally differentiated effector memory CD45RA+ cells. Here immunoSEQ multiplex PCR was the method, and the copy in TCRdb shows in-frame clones only, minus some. Counted here are 1.5 million to 2.5 million clones, around 96% occurring once; the ten biggest clones make up roughly 1%. The receptor's source is a young man in good health. The chain links TRBV15 to TRBJ2-7, with 7 bases that match TRBD1. The sample consisted of naive CD8+ T cells sorted from blood. In DNA form, the CDR3 reads TGTGCCACCAGCTCGTGGGACAGTCCCTACGAGCAGTACTTC. Translation: CATSSWDSPYEQYF.